Listed below are T cell receptor beta chains from one sample, sequenced in a study of T cell responses to AZD1222 COVID-19 vaccine. TCRdb's table, derived via immunoSEQ multiplex PCR, lists solely in-frame clones and lacks some. Among about 120,000 clones listed, roughly 90% were seen once. The sequenced sample was peripheral blood, obtained 28 days after the second dose of the MenACWY control vaccine. These receptors were collected from an adult who received the MenACWY meningococcal vaccine as a control. The CDR3 runs from the conserved cysteine through the conserved F or W. A D gene is named only where the DNA matches it firmly. The size of a clone is reported for some rows only, either as once, few or many, or as a class for expanded clones.

. TRBD2 TRBJ2-1 TRBV28 TGTGCCAGCAGTCCCGCTGGGACTAGCGGATCTAGACGGGACAATGAGCAGTTCTTC CASSPAGTSGSRRDNEQFF
. . TRBJ2-5 TRBV27 TGTGCCAGCAGCTACCGGGACGGCAGCCAAGAGACCCAGTACTTC CASSYRDGSQETQYF
. . TRBJ2-2 TRBV28 TGTGCCAGCAGTTTCTCCGTATTCCCCCTAGACACCGGGGAGCTGTTTTTT CASSFSVFPLDTGELFF
. TRBD1 TRBJ2-7 TRBV4-1 TGCGCCAGCAGCCAAGCTGGGACAGTCAGCTACGAGCAGTACTTC CASSQAGTVSYEQYF
. . TRBJ2-3 TRBV5-1 TGCGCCAGCAGCTTGCCACAGGGAACTTTCACAGATACGCAGTATTTT CASSLPQGTFTDTQYF
. . TRBJ2-5 TRBV4-3 TGCGCCAGCAGCCAAGACCGGGGGGCCGGCCAAGAGACCCAGTACTTC CASSQDRGAGQETQYF
few . TRBJ1-6 TRBV28 TGTGCCAGCAGCCAAATCATCGGGGGTGGTTCACCCCTCCACTTT CASSQIIGGGSPLHF
once . TRBJ2-5 TRBV19 TGTGCCAGTAGTATAGATTCTAGCGCCGAGACCCAGTACTTC CASSIDSSAETQYF
. TRBD2 TRBJ2-3 TRBV4-1 TGCGCCAGCAGCCTCCGCCCCCCTGGACTAGCGGGCACAGATACGCAGTATTTT CASSLRPPGLAGTDTQYF
. . TRBJ2-2 TRBV18 TGTGCCAGCTCACGCGGAGGGGGAACCCTGAACACCGGGGAGCTGTTTTTT CASSRGGGTLNTGELFF
once . TRBJ2-3 TRBV28 TGTGCCAGCACGGACGGGGTTACGCAGTATTTT CASTDGVTQYF
once . TRBJ1-2 TRBV29-1 TGCAGCGCAGAGGGGCCCCAAGGGAACTTCTATGGCTACACCTTC CSAEGPQGNFYGYTF
. . TRBJ2-1 TRBV7-2 TGTGCCAGCCTTAGGAGAGGTGGGAACAATGAGCAGTTCTTC CASLRRGGNNEQFF
few . TRBJ1-1 TRBV3-1/TRBV3-2 TGTGCCAGCAGCCAAGAAATGCTCGGGGGGCGGGCCACTGAAGCTTTCTTT CASSQEMLGGRATEAFF
. TRBD1 TRBJ2-3 TRBV6-5 TGTGCCAGCAGTTCCTGGACAGGGTCAGATACGCAGTATTTT CASSSWTGSDTQYF
once . TRBJ2-5 TRBV7-8 TGTGCCAGCAGCCGAGACCCTCAAGAGACCCAGTACTTC CASSRDPQETQYF
. . TRBJ2-7 TRBV11-3 TGTGCCAGCAGCTTAGCCGGAAAGTCCTACGAGCAGTACTTC CASSLAGKSYEQYF
. . TRBJ1-2 TRBV6-1 TGTGCCAGCAGTGAAGACAGTGCCTATGGCTACACCTTC CASSEDSAYGYTF
. . TRBJ2-1 TRBV6-5 TGTGCCAGCAGTTACTCGTCTCTTCGGGGGTACAATGAGCAGTTCTTC CASSYSSLRGYNEQFF
. TRBD2 TRBJ2-1 TRBV7-2 TGTGCCAGCAGCTCGGTAGCGGGGGGTTGGGTGAATGAGCAGTTCTTC CASSSVAGGWVNEQFF
once . TRBJ2-7 TRBV29-1 TGCAGCGTCCACGACGTCCACGAGCAGTACTTC CSVHDVHEQYF
. TRBD1 TRBJ2-4 TRBV28 TGTGCCAGCAGTGAACCGGGACAGGGGTTTTCCAAAAACATTCAGTACTTC CASSEPGQGFSKNIQYF
. . TRBJ2-1 TRBV9 TGTGCCAGCAGTGCGGGCCCCACCTACAATGAGCAGTTCTTC CASSAGPTYNEQFF
once . TRBJ2-6 TRBV5-4 TGTGCCAGCAGCCCCGCACCCCAGACCCGGAGCTCTGGGGCCAACGTCCTGACTTTC CASSPAPQTRSSGANVLTF
. . TRBJ1-5 TRBV19 TGTGCCAGTAGTACGGACAGTTCCACTTATCAGCCCCAGCATTTT CASSTDSSTYQPQHF
once . TRBJ1-6 TRBV18 TGTGCCAGCTCACCTCCCAAGGGAAATATAAATTCACCCCTCCACTTT CASSPPKGNINSPLHF
. . TRBJ1-1 TRBV18 TGTGCCAGCTCACCTACGTCCTCCACTGACAGGTTGAGCACTGAAGCTTTCTTT CASSPTSSTDRLSTEAFF
. . TRBJ1-4 TRBV7-9 TGTGCCAGCATGTTGGACATGAATTTCGGAAAACTGTTTTTT CASMLDMNFGKLFF
. TRBD2 TRBJ2-3 TRBV4-1 TGCGCCAGCAGCCAAAGCGGGACTAGCGCAGATACGCAGTATTTT CASSQSGTSADTQYF
. . TRBJ1-4 TRBV18 TGTGCCAGCTCCCCGTTACCGGATAATGAAAAACTGTTTTTT CASSPLPDNEKLFF
. . TRBJ2-5 TRBV18 TGTGCCAGCTCATCAGGGGAGAGTGAGACCCAGTACTTC CASSSGESETQYF
. TRBD2 TRBJ2-5 TRBV5-6 TGTGCCAGCAGCCTTTGGCGGGGGGGTCCTGAGACCCAGTACTTC CASSLWRGGPETQYF
. TRBD1 TRBJ1-2 TRBV7-8 TGTGCCAGCAGCTTAGAAAGGCCTCTGGGACAGGGGAGGTTGAACTATGGCTACACCTTC CASSLERPLGQGRLNYGYTF
. . TRBJ2-2 TRBV6-6 TGTGCCAGCAGTCCAACCGGGACCTTGGCCGGGGAGCTGTTTTTT CASSPTGTLAGELFF
once . TRBJ1-1 TRBV5-6 TGTGCCAGCAGCTTAATTGGTCGGGGTCAGGGCACTGAAGCTTTCTTT CASSLIGRGQGTEAFF